The following is a TCR beta chain sequence with its context. What it recognizes is unknown. This sample was included in a study of shared clonotypes between healthy human individuals. Naive CD8 isolation took CD45RO-negative cells positively selected for CCR7 and excluded terminally differentiated effector memory CD45RA+ cells. This CDR3 has 15 amino acids. V gave up 3 bases and J gave up 0 bases, with 11 bases separating them. Germline CDR1 is SGDLS and CDR2 is YYNGEE. Data came from immunoSEQ multiplex PCR; TCRdb stores just in-frame clones and leaves some out. The sample shows around 1.9 million clones, roughly 91% of them seen only once. Study observations and caveats: Naive CD4 clonotypes were shared across a few donors at 5% to 6%.

The origin of this receptor is a man between 18 and 35 years old in good health. Some clones in this sample may be carry-over from other donors' samples. Sequences were obtained from naive CD8+ T cells from PBMCs. This chain connects TRBV9 to TRBJ2-3; no definite D call. This chain's CDR3 is CASSALSPSTDTQYF. Here the CDR3 DNA reads TGTGCCAGCAGCGCTCTGAGCCCTAGCACAGATACGCAGTATTTT.